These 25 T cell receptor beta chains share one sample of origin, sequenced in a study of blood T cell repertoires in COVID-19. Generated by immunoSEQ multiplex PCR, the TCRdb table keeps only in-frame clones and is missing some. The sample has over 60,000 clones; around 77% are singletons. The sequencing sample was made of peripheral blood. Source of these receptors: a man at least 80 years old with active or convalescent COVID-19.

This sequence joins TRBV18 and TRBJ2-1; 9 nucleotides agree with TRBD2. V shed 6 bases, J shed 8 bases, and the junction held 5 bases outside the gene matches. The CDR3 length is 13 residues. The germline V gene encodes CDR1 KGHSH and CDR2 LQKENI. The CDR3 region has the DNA TGTGCCAGCTCTCCGCGGGGGGGAGATGAGCAGTTCTTC. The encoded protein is CASSPRGGDEQFF.

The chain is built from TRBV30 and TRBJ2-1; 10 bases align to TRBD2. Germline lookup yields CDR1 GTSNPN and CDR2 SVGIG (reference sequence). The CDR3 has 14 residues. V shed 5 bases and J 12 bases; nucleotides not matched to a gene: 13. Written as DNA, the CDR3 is TGTGCCTGGGGCGGGGTAGCGGGAGGTACTGGGCAGTTCTTC. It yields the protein CAWGGVAGGTGQFF.

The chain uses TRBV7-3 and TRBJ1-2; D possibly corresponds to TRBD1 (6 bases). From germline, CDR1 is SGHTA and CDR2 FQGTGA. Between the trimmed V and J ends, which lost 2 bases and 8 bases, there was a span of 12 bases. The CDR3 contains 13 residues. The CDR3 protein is CASSLGSGEGYTF. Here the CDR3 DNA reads TGTGCCAGCAGCTTAGGCTCAGGGGAGGGCTACACCTTC. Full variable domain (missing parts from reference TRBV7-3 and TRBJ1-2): GAGVSQTPSNKVTEKGKYVELRCDPISGHTALYWYRQSLGQGPEFLIYFQGTGAADDSGLPNDRFFAVRPEGSVSTLKIQRTERGDSAVYLCASSLGSGEGYTFGSGTRLTVV.

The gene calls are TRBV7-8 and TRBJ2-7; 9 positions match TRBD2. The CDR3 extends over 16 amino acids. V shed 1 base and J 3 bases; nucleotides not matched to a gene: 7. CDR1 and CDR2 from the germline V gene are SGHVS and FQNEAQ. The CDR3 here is CASSLVATSGFYEQYF. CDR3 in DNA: TGTGCCAGCAGCTTAGTAGCGACTAGCGGTTTCTACGAGCAGTACTTC.

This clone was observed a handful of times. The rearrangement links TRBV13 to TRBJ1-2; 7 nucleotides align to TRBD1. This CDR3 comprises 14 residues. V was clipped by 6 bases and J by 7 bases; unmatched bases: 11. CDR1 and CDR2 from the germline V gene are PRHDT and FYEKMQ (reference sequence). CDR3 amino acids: CASRIQGEEAGYTF. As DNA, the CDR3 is TGTGCCAGCAGAATTCAGGGGGAAGAGGCTGGCTACACCTTC.

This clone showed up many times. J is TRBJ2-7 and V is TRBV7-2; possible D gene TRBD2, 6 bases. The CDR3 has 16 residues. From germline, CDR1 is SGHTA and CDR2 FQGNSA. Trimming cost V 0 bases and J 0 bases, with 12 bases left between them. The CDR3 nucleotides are TGTGCCAGCAGCTTAGCTGCTAGCGAACCCTCCTACGAGCAGTACTTC. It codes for CASSLAASEPSYEQYF.

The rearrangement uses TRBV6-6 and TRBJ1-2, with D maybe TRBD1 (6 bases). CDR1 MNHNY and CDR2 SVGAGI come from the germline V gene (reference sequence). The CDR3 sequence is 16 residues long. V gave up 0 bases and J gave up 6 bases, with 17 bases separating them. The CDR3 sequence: CASSYSAGGASDGYTF. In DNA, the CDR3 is TGTGCCAGCAGTTACTCTGCCGGGGGGGCTTCGGATGGCTACACCTTC.

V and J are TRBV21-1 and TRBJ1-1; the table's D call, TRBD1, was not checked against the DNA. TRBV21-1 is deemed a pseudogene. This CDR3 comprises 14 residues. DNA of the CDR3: TGTGCCAGCAGGCTAATGGGCAGGAACACTGAAGCTTTCTTT. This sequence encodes CASRLMGRNTEAFF.

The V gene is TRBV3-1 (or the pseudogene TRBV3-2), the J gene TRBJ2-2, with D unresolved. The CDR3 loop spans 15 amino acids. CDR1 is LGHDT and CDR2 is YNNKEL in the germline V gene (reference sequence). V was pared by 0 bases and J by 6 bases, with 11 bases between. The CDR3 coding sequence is TGTGCCAGCAGCCAAGATTTTGGGCGCTCCGGGGAGCTGTTTTTT. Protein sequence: CASSQDFGRSGELFF.

Here the CDR3 reads CASSSPGQSSEQYF. The CDR3 bases are TGTGCCAGCAGCTCCCCGGGACAATCATCCGAGCAGTACTTC. V is TRBV5-4 and J is TRBJ2-7, with D perhaps TRBD1 (6 bases). V dropped 3 bases and J dropped 6 bases, with 16 bases sitting between them. CDR3 length: 14 residues. Germline CDR1 SGHNT, CDR2 YYREEE (reference sequence).

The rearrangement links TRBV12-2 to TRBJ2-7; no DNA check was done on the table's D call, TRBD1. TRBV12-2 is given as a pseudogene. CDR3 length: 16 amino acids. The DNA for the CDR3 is TGTGCAAGTCGCTTGCCACAGGTTTTTGACTCCTACGAGCAGTACTTC. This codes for CASRLPQVFDSYEQYF.

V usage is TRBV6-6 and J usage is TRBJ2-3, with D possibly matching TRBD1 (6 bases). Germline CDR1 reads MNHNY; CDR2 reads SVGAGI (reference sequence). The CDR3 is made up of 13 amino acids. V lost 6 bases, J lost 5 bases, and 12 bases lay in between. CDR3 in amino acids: CASRTGGQDTQYF. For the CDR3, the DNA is TGTGCCAGCAGGACTGGGGGACAAGATACGCAGTATTTT.

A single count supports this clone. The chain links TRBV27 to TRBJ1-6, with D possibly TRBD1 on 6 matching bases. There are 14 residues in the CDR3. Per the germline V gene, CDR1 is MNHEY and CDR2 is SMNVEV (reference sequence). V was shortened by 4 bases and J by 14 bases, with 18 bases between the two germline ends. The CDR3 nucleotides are TGTGCCAGCAGTTGGGGGCAGCAAGGTTTGGCCCTCCACTTT. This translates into CASSWGQQGLALHF.

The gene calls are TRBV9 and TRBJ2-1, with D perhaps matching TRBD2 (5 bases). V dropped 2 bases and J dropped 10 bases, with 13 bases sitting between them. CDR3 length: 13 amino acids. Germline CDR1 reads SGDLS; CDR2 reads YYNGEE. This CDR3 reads CASSVRESREQFF. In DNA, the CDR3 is TGTGCCAGCAGCGTGAGGGAGTCAAGAGAGCAGTTCTTC.

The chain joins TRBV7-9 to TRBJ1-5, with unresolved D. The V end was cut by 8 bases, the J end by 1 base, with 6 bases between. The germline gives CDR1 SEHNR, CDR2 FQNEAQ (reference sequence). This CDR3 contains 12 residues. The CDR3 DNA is TGTGCCAGCGGGGAGAGCAATCAGCCCCAGCATTTT. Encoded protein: CASGESNQPQHF.

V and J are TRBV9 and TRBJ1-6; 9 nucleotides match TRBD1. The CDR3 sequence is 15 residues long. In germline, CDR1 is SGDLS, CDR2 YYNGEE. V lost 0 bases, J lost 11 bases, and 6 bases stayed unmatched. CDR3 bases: TGTGCCAGCAGCGTAGATGGGACAGGGAGGGCACCCCTCCACTTT. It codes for CASSVDGTGRAPLHF.

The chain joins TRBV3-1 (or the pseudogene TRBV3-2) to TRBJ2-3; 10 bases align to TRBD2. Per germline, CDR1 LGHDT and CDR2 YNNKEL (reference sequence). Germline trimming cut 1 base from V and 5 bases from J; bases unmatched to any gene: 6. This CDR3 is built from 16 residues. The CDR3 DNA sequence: TGTGCCAGCAGCCAAGTAGTAGCGGGGGGCGGAGATACGCAGTATTTT. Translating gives CASSQVVAGGGDTQYF.

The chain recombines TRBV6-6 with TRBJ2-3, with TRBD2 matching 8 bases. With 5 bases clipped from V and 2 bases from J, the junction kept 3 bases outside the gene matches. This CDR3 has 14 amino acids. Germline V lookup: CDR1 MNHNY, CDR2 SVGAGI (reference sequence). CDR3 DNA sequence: TGTGCCAGCAGTCAACTAGCGGACACAGATACGCAGTATTTT. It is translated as CASSQLADTDTQYF.

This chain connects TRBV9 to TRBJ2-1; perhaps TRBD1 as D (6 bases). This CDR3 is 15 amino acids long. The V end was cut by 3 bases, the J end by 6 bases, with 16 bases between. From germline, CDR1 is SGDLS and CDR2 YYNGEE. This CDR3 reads CASSGPGTLGNEQFF. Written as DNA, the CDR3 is TGTGCCAGCAGCGGACCCGGGACACTAGGCAATGAGCAGTTCTTC.

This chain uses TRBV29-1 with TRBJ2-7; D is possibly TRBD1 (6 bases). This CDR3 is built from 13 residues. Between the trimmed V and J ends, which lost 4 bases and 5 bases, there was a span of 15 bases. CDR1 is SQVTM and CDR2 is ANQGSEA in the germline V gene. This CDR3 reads CSVVSRGLHEQYF. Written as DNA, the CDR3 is TGCAGCGTTGTTTCCAGGGGTCTACACGAGCAGTACTTC.

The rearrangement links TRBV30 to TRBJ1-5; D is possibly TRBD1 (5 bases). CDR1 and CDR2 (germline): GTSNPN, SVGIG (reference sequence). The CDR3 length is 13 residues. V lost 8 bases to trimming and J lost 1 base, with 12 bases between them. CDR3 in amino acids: CAAGRSSNQPQHF. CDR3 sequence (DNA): TGTGCCGCGGGACGCAGCAGCAATCAGCCCCAGCATTTT.

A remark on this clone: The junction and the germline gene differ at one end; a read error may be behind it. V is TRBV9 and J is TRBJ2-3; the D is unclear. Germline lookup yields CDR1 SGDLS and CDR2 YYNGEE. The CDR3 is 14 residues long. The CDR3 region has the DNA TGTGCCAGCAGCGCCAACTCTATGGTCGATATGCAGTATTTT. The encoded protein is CASSANSMVDMQYF.

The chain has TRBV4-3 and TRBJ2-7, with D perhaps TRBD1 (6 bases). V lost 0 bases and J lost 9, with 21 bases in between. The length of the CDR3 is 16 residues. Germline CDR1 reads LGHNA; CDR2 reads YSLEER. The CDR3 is CASSQDWGHYSSGQYF. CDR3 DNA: TGCGCCAGCAGCCAAGATTGGGGACACTATAGTTCTGGGCAGTACTTC.

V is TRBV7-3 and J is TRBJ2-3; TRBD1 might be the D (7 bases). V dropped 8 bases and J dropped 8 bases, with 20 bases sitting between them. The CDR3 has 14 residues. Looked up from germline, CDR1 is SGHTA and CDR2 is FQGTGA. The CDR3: CASGGGGVSGTQYF. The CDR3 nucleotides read TGTGCCAGCGGTGGAGGGGGCGTATCGGGTACGCAGTATTTT.

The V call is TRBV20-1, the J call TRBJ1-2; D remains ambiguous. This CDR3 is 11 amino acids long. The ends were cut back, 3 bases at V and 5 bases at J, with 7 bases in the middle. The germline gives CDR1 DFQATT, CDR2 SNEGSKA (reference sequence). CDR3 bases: TGCAGTGCTAGTGGAGGGTATGGCTACACCTTC. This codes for CSASGGYGYTF.